Described below is a single T cell receptor beta chain sequence and its context. The sample is drawn from a study of Graves' ophthalmopathy and Graves' hyperthyroidism. Donors with ophthalmopathy: moderate-to-severe activity, CAS ≥3, NOSPECS ≥4, duration under 3 months. The authors amplified TCR beta CDR3 regions from RNA transcripts. Amplification began with first-round RT-PCR using HTBI primers, then second-round multiplex PCR was performed. TCRdb re-called the multiplex PCR reads with MiXCR, one entry per CDR3 protein. Of 600,000 to 950,000 distinct CDR3 sequences detected, 40% appear once; the ten largest clones hold 44%. The trim removed 11 bases at V and 5 bases at J, leaving 8 bases unmatched. This CDR3 has 13 residues. Germline loops: CDR1 KGHDR, CDR2 SFDVKD.

The source is an adult man with Graves' ophthalmopathy. The sample was peripheral blood. This chain uses TRBV24-1 with TRBJ1-5; TRBD1 matches at 7 bases. CDR3 amino acids: CASSRDSDQPQHF. The CDR3 nucleotides read TGTGCCAGCTCACGGGACAGCGATCAGCCCCAGCATTTT.